The 15 T cell receptor beta chains below all came from one sample that was sequenced in a study of cytomegalovirus exposure and HLA in healthy donors. Amplification used 60 Vbeta primers and 13 Jbeta primers. Only in-frame clones appear in the TCRdb table, and some are missing; sequencing was by immunoSEQ multiplex PCR. The sample carries about 180,000 clones, over 70% recorded once. The sequenced material came from PBMCs. These receptors were collected from a woman between 25 and 40 years old in good health and CMV-seronegative.

This sequence joins TRBV30 and TRBJ1-5, with D perhaps matching TRBD1 (6 bases). Germline CDR1 reads GTSNPN; CDR2 reads SVGIG (reference sequence). CDR3 length: 13 residues. Trimming left V 0 bases short and J 4 bases short, with 7 bases between. The CDR3 sequence: CAWSVGGNQPQHF. The CDR3 DNA follows: TGTGCCTGGAGTGTAGGGGGAAATCAGCCCCAGCATTTT.

The DNA of the CDR3 is TGTGCCAGCAGTATAGACAGGGGGGTAGAAAAACTGTTTTTT. Its protein is CASSIDRGVEKLFF. The chain employs TRBV27 and TRBJ1-4; 9 bases line up with TRBD1. V lost 5 bases and J lost 8; bases outside the gene matches: 6. The CDR3 loop spans 14 amino acids. Germline V gives CDR1 MNHEY, CDR2 SMNVEV (reference sequence).

V usage is TRBV7-2 and J usage is TRBJ1-3; 9 bases match TRBD1. Germline V gives CDR1 SGHTA, CDR2 FQGNSA. V trimming: 1 base; J trimming: 1 base; junction bases outside the gene matches: 8. The CDR3 is made up of 18 amino acids. The chain's CDR3 is CASSLGHGQGKSGNTIYF. DNA of the CDR3: TGTGCCAGCAGCTTAGGTCACGGACAGGGGAAATCTGGAAACACCATATATTTT.

The chain joins TRBV4-1 to TRBJ2-7; D may be TRBD2 (5 bases). This CDR3 is built from 18 residues. Germline loops: CDR1 MGHRA, CDR2 YSYEKL. The V end was cut by 3 bases, the J end by 5 bases, with 26 bases between. The CDR3 loop is CASSHVLRGSHPLDEQYF. CDR3 nucleotide sequence: TGCGCCAGCAGCCACGTTCTTCGCGGGTCCCACCCATTGGACGAGCAGTACTTC.

The chain is built from TRBV28 and TRBJ2-3; 8 nucleotides line up with TRBD2. The CDR3 spans 17 residues. V trimming: 3 bases; J trimming: 2 bases; junction bases outside the gene matches: 10. CDR1 is MDHEN and CDR2 is SYDVKM in the germline V gene. The CDR3 DNA follows: TGTGCCAGCAGTTTTATACGGCTAGCGGGCTTCACAGATACGCAGTATTTT. Translating it yields CASSFIRLAGFTDTQYF. Complete variable domain (other parts from reference TRBV28 and TRBJ2-3): DVKVTQSSRYLVKRTGEKVFLECVQDMDHENMFWYRQDPGLGLRLIYFSYDVKMKEKGDIPEGYSVSREKKERFSLILESASTNQTSMYLCASSFIRLAGFTDTQYFGPGTRLTVL.

This chain joins TRBV28 and TRBJ1-5; the D gene is possibly TRBD1 (6 bases). Germline V lookup: CDR1 MDHEN, CDR2 SYDVKM. V lost 2 bases and J 5 bases, leaving 16 bases between the germline ends. The CDR3 has 16 amino acids. This CDR3 is CASSLRLQGLHQPQHF. CDR3 DNA: TGTGCCAGCAGTTTAAGACTCCAGGGGCTGCATCAGCCCCAGCATTTT.

The rearrangement links TRBV27 to TRBJ2-3, with 7 bases matching TRBD2. V trimming: 0 bases; J trimming: 5 bases; junction bases outside the gene matches: 14. The CDR3 is made up of 18 amino acids. CDR1 and CDR2 (germline): MNHEY, SMNVEV (reference sequence). The CDR3 coding sequence is TGTGCCAGCAGTTTATCGCCCGTCTTATCTAGCGGAGGAGATACGCAGTATTTT. Its translation is CASSLSPVLSSGGDTQYF.

The chain uses TRBV7-9 and TRBJ2-7, with no clear D. Between the trimmed V and J ends, which lost 5 bases and 2 bases, there was a span of 13 bases. The germline V gene has CDR1 SEHNR and CDR2 FQNEAQ (reference sequence). The CDR3 is made up of 14 amino acids. CDR3 amino acids: CASSTRGSPYEQYF. DNA of the CDR3: TGTGCCAGCAGCACTCGCGGAAGTCCCTACGAGCAGTACTTC.

The V call is TRBV6-5, the J call TRBJ2-7; 11 bases agree with TRBD2. With 0 bases clipped from V and 0 bases from J, the junction kept 1 base outside the gene matches. The CDR3 loop spans 16 amino acids. Germline V lookup: CDR1 MNHEY, CDR2 SVGAGI. The CDR3 DNA sequence: TGTGCCAGCAGTTACTCCACTAGCGGGAGCTCCTACGAGCAGTACTTC. Its translation: CASSYSTSGSSYEQYF.

This clone was picked up a small number of times. This chain joins TRBV7-2 and TRBJ1-2; 8 nucleotides align to TRBD1. This CDR3 has 14 residues. Germline CDR1 and CDR2: SGHTA and FQGNSA. V shed 6 bases, J shed 7 bases, and the junction held 10 bases outside the gene matches. As DNA, the CDR3 is TGTGCCAGCAGTTCCCGGACAGGGCAGGGTGGCTACACCTTC. This codes for CASSSRTGQGGYTF.

V gene TRBV7-9 combines with J gene TRBJ1-5; 9 nucleotides line up with TRBD1. V shed 5 bases and J 5 bases; nucleotides not matched to a gene: 10. Germline-derived CDR1 and CDR2 are SEHNR and FQNEAQ (reference sequence). This CDR3 spans 16 amino acids. CDR3 region: CASSREGTGKDQPQHF. CDR3 coding DNA: TGTGCCAGCAGCCGAGAGGGGACAGGGAAGGATCAGCCCCAGCATTTT.

Turning to this clone: The identical CDR3 is also encoded by other nucleotide sequences in the sample. In DNA form, the CDR3 reads TGTGCCAGCTCGACAGGATTCCAAGAGACCCAGTACTTC. Translated, it gives CASSTGFQETQYF. The rearrangement uses TRBV18 and TRBJ2-5; tentatively, D is TRBD1 (6 bases). The germline V and J ends were trimmed by 6 bases and 1 base, with 9 bases remaining between them. CDR1 and CDR2 from the germline V gene are KGHSH and LQKENI. The CDR3 is 13 residues long.

The chain has TRBV7-9 and TRBJ2-7, with D possibly matching TRBD2 (6 bases). From germline, CDR1 is SEHNR and CDR2 FQNEAQ (reference sequence). Trimming cost V 3 bases and J 0 bases, with 15 bases left between them. The CDR3 totals 16 residues. The CDR3 bases are TGTGCCAGCAGCTTGTATGAGGCGGGGATCTCCTACGAGCAGTACTTC. Translation: CASSLYEAGISYEQYF.

The CDR3 DNA is TGTGCCAGCCGTTCTGCCGGGACAGGGTTCAATCAGCCCCAGCATTTT. Protein sequence: CASRSAGTGFNQPQHF. V usage is TRBV27 and J usage is TRBJ1-5, with TRBD1 identical over 9 bases. Germline CDR1 MNHEY, CDR2 SMNVEV (reference sequence). With V trimmed by 8 bases and J by 3 bases, 11 bases remained unmatched. The CDR3 has 16 amino acids.

This clone has more than one count but fewer than ten. The chain uses TRBV6-6 and TRBJ2-5, with D tentatively TRBD2 (5 bases). This CDR3 is 13 amino acids long. The V gene lost 7 bases and the J gene lost 5 bases, with 14 bases spanning the gap. From germline, CDR1 is MNHNY and CDR2 SVGAGI (reference sequence). CDR3 sequence reads: CASNRGSRETQYF. The CDR3 DNA reads as TGTGCCAGCAATCGAGGGTCGAGGGAGACCCAGTACTTC.